What follows are 10 T cell receptor beta chains derived from one specimen sequenced in a study of T cells after yellow fever vaccination. Each CDR3 protein is one row after TCRdb ran MiXCR on the 5' RACE reads. The data hold around 300,000 distinct CDR3 sequences, with approximately 4% observed a single time. The material was PBMCs, obtained 15 days after the yellow fever booster vaccination. The receptors were gathered from a man aged 18 to 29 who received the YFV17D yellow fever vaccine.

This clonotype was picked up a small number of times. The chain recombines TRBV24-1 with TRBJ1-1; 8 positions match TRBD1. Losses at the gene ends were 7 bases for V and 1 base for J; bases not matched to a gene: 4. Per the germline V gene, CDR1 is KGHDR and CDR2 is SFDVKD. This CDR3 contains 14 residues. For the CDR3, the DNA is TGTGCCACCAGGGCTGACAGGGGGAACACTGAAGCTTTCTTT. This gives the protein CATRADRGNTEAFF.

The chain carries TRBV4-2 and TRBJ2-3; D remains ambiguous. Trimming pared 4 bases from V and 5 bases from J, leaving 10 bases between. CDR1 is LGHNA, CDR2 YNFKEQ, per germline. The CDR3 contains 13 residues. DNA for the CDR3: TGTGCCAGCAGCCCCGAGCGCCTAGATACGCAGTATTTT. It is translated as CASSPERLDTQYF.

This clonotype was counted many times. The chain employs TRBV10-3 and TRBJ1-4; D unresolved. CDR1 and CDR2 from the germline V gene are ENHRY and SYGVKD. The CDR3 spans 15 residues. V shed 2 bases and J shed 0 bases, with 7 bases lying between them. CDR3 region: CAISEVGPTNEKLFF. CDR3 bases: TGTGCCATCAGTGAGGTCGGCCCAACTAATGAAAAACTGTTTTTT.

This clonotype was seen repeatedly, ten times or more. The V call is TRBV6-5, the J call TRBJ2-5, with 8 bases aligning to TRBD2. Germline V lookup: CDR1 MNHEY, CDR2 SVGAGI. The CDR3 totals 15 residues. The ends lost 2 bases at V and 5 bases at J; junction bases unmatched: 7. CDR3 sequence (DNA): TGTGCCAGCAGTTACGGGACTAGTGAGCGGGAGACCCAGTACTTC. This translates into CASSYGTSERETQYF.

The V call is TRBV28, the J call TRBJ1-3; a weak D match, TRBD1 (6 bases). CDR3 length: 17 amino acids. In germline, CDR1 is MDHEN, CDR2 SYDVKM. The V end was cut by 1 base, the J end by 0 bases, with 13 bases between. CDR3 nucleotide sequence: TGTGCCAGCAGTTTATCCACTGGACAGACCTCTGGAAACACCATATATTTT. Its translation is CASSLSTGQTSGNTIYF.

At least ten counts were recorded for this clonotype. The rearrangement joins TRBV4-1 to TRBJ2-1; 11 nucleotides line up with TRBD1. This CDR3 has 17 amino acids. V lost 2 bases and J lost 6; bases outside the gene matches: 9. Germline assignment: CDR1 MGHRA and CDR2 YSYEKL. CDR3 DNA: TGCGCCAGCAGCCAACGGGGAATAGGACAGGGGGCCAATGAGCAGTTCTTC. It yields the protein CASSQRGIGQGANEQFF.

The rearrangement links TRBV12-3 or TRBV12-4 to TRBJ1-1, with D maybe TRBD1 (5 bases). Trimming cost V 6 bases and J 6 bases, with 17 bases left between them. This CDR3 has 14 amino acids. CDR3 sequence (DNA): TGTGCCAGCAGCCACGTCTGGGGGAAGGCTGAAGCTTTCTTT. This encodes CASSHVWGKAEAFF.

This clonotype was seen many times. The chain combines TRBV10-3 with TRBJ1-2, with D possibly matching TRBD1 (5 bases). CDR1 ENHRY and CDR2 SYGVKD come from the germline V gene. The V gene lost 8 bases and the J gene lost 4 bases, with 14 bases spanning the gap. The CDR3 contains 13 residues. The CDR3 coding sequence is TGTGCCATCCCGGCCGGGACGGCCTATGGCTACACCTTC. Translated: CAIPAGTAYGYTF.

Ten or more counts support this clonotype. The rearrangement uses TRBV7-9 and TRBJ2-5, with D uncertain. V was shortened by 2 bases and J by 2 bases, with 9 bases between the two germline ends. Germline lookup yields CDR1 SEHNR and CDR2 FQNEAQ (reference sequence). CDR3 length equals 14 residues. CDR3 bases: TGTGCCAGCAGCTTATTTGAACAACAAGAGACCCAGTACTTC. Protein sequence: CASSLFEQQETQYF. Looking up the rest from reference TRBV7-9 and TRBJ2-5 gives the full variable domain: DTGVSQNPRHKITKRGQNVTFRCDPISEHNRLYWYRQTLGQGPEFLTYFQNEAQLEKSRLLSDRFSAERPKGSFSTLEIQRTEQGDSAMYLCASSLFEQQETQYFGPGTRLLVL.

The chain joins TRBV19 to TRBJ1-2; D is possibly TRBD1 (6 bases). CDR1 and CDR2 from the germline V gene are LNHDA and SQIVND (reference sequence). With 11 bases removed from V and 4 bases from J, the gap between germline ends came to 14 bases. The CDR3 runs 12 residues. CDR3 sequence reads: CASLGGVYGYTF. The CDR3 DNA is TGTGCCTCTCTGGGGGGCGTCTATGGCTACACCTTC.